This T cell receptor beta chain was documented in a study of glioma-infiltrating T cells. General study findings and limits: Above-expected tissue-blood divergence occurred in all gliomas, most in low-grade ones.

The CDR3 contains 15 residues. From germline, CDR1 is DFQATT and CDR2 SNEGSKA (reference sequence). With 5 bases removed from V and 6 bases from J, the gap between germline ends came to 17 bases. Amplification of TCR alpha and beta CDR3 regions from RNA used iRepertoire nested multiplex PCR. TCRdb ran MiXCR on the multiplex PCR reads and lists one entry per CDR3 protein. The sample shows about 140,000 distinct CDR3 sequences, roughly two fifths of them seen only once. This clonotype was detected once. Antigen: not known. A much larger clone sits a single nucleotide away, making a read error possible. This receptor was taken from a human donor with low-grade glioma or glioblastoma, undergoing nonglioma brain surgery, or in good health (not recorded which). The V call is TRBV20-1, the J call TRBJ1-6; D is uncertain. Input material: glioma tissue, nonneoplastic brain tissue, or PBMCs (not recorded which). The chain's CDR3 is CSAPRRDGINSPLHF. The CDR3 nucleotides are TGCAGTGCTCCTCGACGGGATGGAATTAATTCACCCCTCCACTTT.